This T cell receptor beta chain is drawn from a study of blood T cell repertoires in COVID-19. Study as a whole: Samples taken during acute and convalescent COVID-19 were collected in the United States, Italy and Spain.

This CDR3 has 16 residues. Germline CDR1 reads SGHRS; CDR2 reads YFSETQ. The V segment lost 0 bases and the J segment 3 bases; nucleotides outside the gene matches: 8. Generated by immunoSEQ multiplex PCR, the TCRdb table keeps only in-frame clones and is missing some. This sample has under 250,000 clones; roughly 80% occur once, and the top ten carry 7.5% to 9%. The sequenced sample was peripheral blood. The sequence was collected from a woman over 75 with acute or convalescent COVID-19. The chain combines TRBV5-1 with TRBJ2-7; TRBD1 matches 8 bases. The CDR3 bases are TGCGCCAGCAGCTTGGCCCCGGGACAGGTTCTCTACGAGCAGTACTTC. Residues: CASSLAPGQVLYEQYF.